These 14 T cell receptor beta chains share one sample of origin, sequenced in a study of vaccination effects on CD4 cells after COVID-19. Antigen-specific CD4+ T cells expanded by the ViraFEST assay with viral peptide pools were then sequenced. Scientists isolated CD4+ T cells after an approximately ten-day culture period ended. This individual contracted SARS-CoV-2 between March and December 2020, as verified by PCR. Only in-frame clones appear in the TCRdb table, and some are missing; sequencing was by immunoSEQ multiplex PCR. The sample has more than 45,000 clones, under 80% seen once. The antigens for these receptors are not known. This sample comprised CD4+ T cells from PBMCs cultured with HIV peptides, obtained before COVID-19 vaccination. Subset indicated: HIV-1 Nef peptide pool negative control/reference culture. The origin of the receptors is a human donor who had a prior SARS-CoV-2 infection.

This clone has a single count. The chain is built from TRBV11-2 and TRBJ2-2; no reliable D call. This CDR3 is built from 15 residues. Germline-derived CDR1 and CDR2 are SGHAT and FQNNGV. Between the trimmed V and J ends, which lost 5 bases and 3 bases, there was a span of 13 bases. In DNA, the CDR3 is TGTGCCAGCAGCGGAAAGGACCGAGACACCGGGGAGCTGTTTTTT. This gives the protein CASSGKDRDTGELFF.

This clone was detected a few times. The J gene is TRBJ1-5, the V gene TRBV7-9; D possibly corresponds to TRBD1 (5 bases). CDR1 SEHNR and CDR2 FQNEAQ come from the germline V gene (reference sequence). V was clipped by 5 bases and J by 5 bases, with 13 bases between them. This CDR3 spans 14 amino acids. The CDR3 DNA follows: TGTGCCAGCAGCGCCCGGGGAGGGGATCAGCCCCAGCATTTT. It codes for CASSARGGDQPQHF.

The genes are TRBV2 and TRBJ1-4; D is uncertain. V was shortened by 4 bases and J by 4 bases, with 13 bases between the two germline ends. Looked up from germline, CDR1 is SNHLY and CDR2 is FYNNEI. This CDR3 spans 15 amino acids. The CDR3 sequence: CASSAEWAHNEKLFF. The CDR3 bases are TGTGCCAGCAGTGCCGAGTGGGCCCATAATGAAAAACTGTTTTTT.

The chain joins TRBV30 to TRBJ2-1, with 7 bases that match TRBD2. This CDR3 spans 19 amino acids. Germline loops: CDR1 GTSNPN, CDR2 SVGIG (reference sequence). With V trimmed by 0 bases and J by 5 bases, 19 bases remained unmatched. The CDR3 coding sequence is TGTGCCTGGAGTGTCCGTGGAGCGGGGCGCCAGCTTCAAAACAATGAGCAGTTCTTC. This encodes CAWSVRGAGRQLQNNEQFF.

The gene calls are TRBV7-2 and TRBJ1-3, with D possibly matching TRBD1 (6 bases). V shed 0 bases and J shed 2 bases, with 11 bases lying between them. The CDR3 has 16 residues. Germline V gives CDR1 SGHTA, CDR2 FQGNSA. This CDR3 reads CASSLAPPGAGNTIYF. The DNA for the CDR3 is TGTGCCAGCAGCTTAGCGCCGCCAGGGGCTGGAAACACCATATATTTT.

The chain carries TRBV2 and TRBJ1-6; perhaps TRBD1 as D (5 bases). Trimming removed 6 bases at V and 9 bases at J, with 18 bases between. CDR1 is SNHLY and CDR2 is FYNNEI in the germline V gene. The CDR3 spans 15 residues. The CDR3 region is CASSADILVGSPLHF. The CDR3 bases are TGTGCCAGCAGCGCGGACATTCTCGTGGGTTCACCCCTCCACTTT. Together with reference TRBV2 and TRBJ1-6, the CDR3 gives the full variable domain: EPEVTQTPSHQVTQMGQEVILRCVPISNHLYFYWYRQILGQKVEFLVSFYNNEISEKSEIFDDQFSVERPDGSNFTLKIRSTKLEDSAMYFCASSADILVGSPLHFGNGTRLTVT.

The rearrangement joins TRBV30 to TRBJ2-3; D is undetermined. There are 14 residues in the CDR3. From germline, CDR1 is GTSNPN and CDR2 SVGIG (reference sequence). Trimming removed 5 bases at V and 0 bases at J, with 12 bases between. The CDR3 nucleotides are TGTGCCTGGGGGGTAGGAAGAAGCACAGATACGCAGTATTTT. Protein: CAWGVGRSTDTQYF.

The chain recombines TRBV2 with TRBJ1-6; no firm D call. CDR3 length equals 12 residues. In germline, CDR1 is SNHLY, CDR2 FYNNEI. V lost 3 bases, J lost 16 bases, and 13 bases lay in between. CDR3 sequence (DNA): TGTGCCAGCAGTGATTCCGGGTTGACGCTCCACTTT. Amino acids: CASSDSGLTLHF.

The V and J genes are TRBV24-1 and TRBJ1-4; TRBD1 agrees at 7 bases. The CDR3 runs 15 residues. Germline V gives CDR1 KGHDR, CDR2 SFDVKD. Trimming cost V 3 bases and J 5 bases; bases outside gene matches: 5. The CDR3 nucleotides read TGTGCCACCAGTGATCCAGGGGGAGAGAATGAAAAACTGTTTTTT. Its protein product is CATSDPGGENEKLFF.

DNA of the CDR3: TGTGCCAGCAGTGACTCAGGGGGTAAGGAGACCCAGTACTTC. Its translation: CASSDSGGKETQYF. The J gene is TRBJ2-5, the V gene TRBV2; 7 bases fit TRBD1. This CDR3 is 14 amino acids long. V was pared by 3 bases and J by 5 bases, with 6 bases of the junction left unmatched. Per germline, CDR1 SNHLY and CDR2 FYNNEI.

The CDR3 spells CASSRLTSRLEETQYF. The CDR3 DNA follows: TGTGCCAGTAGTCGTCTGACGAGTCGGTTGGAAGAGACCCAGTACTTC. V usage is TRBV19 and J usage is TRBJ2-5; D gene ambiguous. Trimming removed 5 bases at V and 3 bases at J, with 19 bases between. Germline CDR1 and CDR2: LNHDA and SQIVND (reference sequence). This CDR3 is built from 16 residues.

V usage is TRBV7-3 and J usage is TRBJ2-5; unclear D gene. V was cut by 5 bases and J by 4 bases, with 11 bases left in between. This CDR3 comprises 13 residues. Germline V gene sequence: CDR1 SGHTA, CDR2 FQGTGA. CDR3 protein: CASSKSLGETQYF. The CDR3 region has the DNA TGTGCCAGCAGCAAATCTCTTGGAGAGACCCAGTACTTC.

The V gene is TRBV5-4, the J gene TRBJ1-1, with 11 bases matching TRBD1. V was pared by 0 bases and J by 4 bases, with 5 bases of the junction left unmatched. Looked up from germline, CDR1 is SGHNT and CDR2 is YYREEE (reference sequence). The CDR3 loop spans 16 amino acids. For the CDR3, the DNA is TGTGCCAGCAGCTTGGCTGTTGGGACAGGGGGCACTGAAGCTTTCTTT. Translating gives CASSLAVGTGGTEAFF. The variable domain in full, with the rest retrieved from reference TRBV5-4 and TRBJ1-1, is ETGVTQSPTHLIKTRGQQVTLRCSSQSGHNTVSWYQQALGQGPQFIFQYYREEENGRGNFPPRFSGLQFPNYSSELNVNALELDDSALYLCASSLAVGTGGTEAFFGQGTRLTVV.

This chain uses TRBV11-2 with TRBJ2-7; D gene ambiguous. V lost 5 bases, J lost 7 bases, and 9 bases lay in between. CDR1 is SGHAT, CDR2 FQNNGV, per germline. The CDR3 length is 11 residues. DNA of the CDR3: TGTGCCAGCAGCCATACACGAGAGCAGTACTTC. Translation gives CASSHTREQYF.